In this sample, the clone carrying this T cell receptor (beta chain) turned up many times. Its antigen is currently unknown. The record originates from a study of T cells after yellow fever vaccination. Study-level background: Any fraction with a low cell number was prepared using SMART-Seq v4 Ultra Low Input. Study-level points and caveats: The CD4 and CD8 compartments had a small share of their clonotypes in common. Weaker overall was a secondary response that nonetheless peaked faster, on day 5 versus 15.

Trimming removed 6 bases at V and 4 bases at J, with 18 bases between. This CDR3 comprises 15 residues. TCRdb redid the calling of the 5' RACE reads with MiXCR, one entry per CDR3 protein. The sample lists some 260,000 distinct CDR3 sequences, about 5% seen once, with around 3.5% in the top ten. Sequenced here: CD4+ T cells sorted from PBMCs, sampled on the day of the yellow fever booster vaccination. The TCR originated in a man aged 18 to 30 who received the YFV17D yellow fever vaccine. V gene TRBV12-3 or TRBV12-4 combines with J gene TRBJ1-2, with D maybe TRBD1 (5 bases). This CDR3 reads CASSPGTGGGYGYTF. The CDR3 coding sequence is TGTGCCAGCAGCCCCGGGACGGGAGGAGGCTATGGCTACACCTTC.